This record looks at one T cell receptor (beta chain) sequence and its context. Per the study methods: The authors estimated nucleated cell counts from reference gene primer amplification. Data came from immunoSEQ multiplex PCR; TCRdb stores just in-frame clones and leaves some out. V and J calls and clone size are copied from that table; D and trimming were computed from the DNA. The table lists some 70,000 clones, more than 80% of them singletons. The record originates from a study of blood T cell repertoires in COVID-19. Study-level information: From the United States, Italy and Spain came samples of acute and convalescent COVID-19. PBMCs, B-cell-depleted T cells, or T cells provided the cDNA or gDNA that made up the material.

Sequenced input: peripheral blood. The TCR sequence derives from a man between 25 and 39 years old with acute or convalescent COVID-19.

The CDR3 DNA is TGTGCCAGCAGCCTCGGACAGGGGTTGTTCTATGGCTACACCTTC. Residues: CASSLGQGLFYGYTF. The V and J genes are TRBV5-5 and TRBJ1-2; 9 nucleotides agree with TRBD1. J gave up 4 bases and V 4 bases, and 8 bases lay outside the gene matches. In germline, CDR1 is SGHKS, CDR2 YYEKEE (reference sequence). The length of the CDR3 is 15 residues.